This T cell receptor (beta chain) was found in a study of PD-L1 blockade in urothelial cancer. V lost 6 bases and J lost 3; bases outside the gene matches: 4. Germline CDR1 LNHDA, CDR2 SQIVND (reference sequence). The CDR3 consists of 13 residues. Sample time point: peripheral blood 6 weeks after treatment start. Assay used: immunoSEQ multiplex PCR; TCRdb lists only in-frame clones, some missing. The sample yields 66,000 or so clones, roughly 90% seen once. The input for sequencing was PBMCs, taken around atezolizumab (anti-PD-L1) treatment. The origin of this receptor is a man in his 60s with urothelial cancer. The chain combines TRBV19 with TRBJ2-7; 8 bases map to TRBD1. In nucleotides, the CDR3 is TGTGCCAGTAGGTTGACAGGGGACTACGAGCAGTACTTC. This codes for CASRLTGDYEQYF.